Presented here are 28 T cell receptor beta chains from one specimen sequenced in a study of blood T cell repertoires in COVID-19. Produced via immunoSEQ multiplex PCR; TCRdb's table is partial and in-frame only. In the table there are nearly 200,000 clones, approximately 80% of which are singletons. The material sequenced was peripheral blood. These receptor sequences come from a human donor in a cohort sampled during active COVID-19.

J is TRBJ2-7 and V is TRBV25-1, with 9 bases identical to TRBD2. CDR1 and CDR2 (germline): MGHDK, SYGVNS. After removal of 5 bases from V and 3 bases from J, the junction contained 5 bases not matched to a gene. The CDR3 has 14 amino acids. The chain's CDR3 is CASSLAAGGYEQYF. The CDR3 DNA sequence: TGTGCCAGCAGTTTGGCAGCGGGAGGCTACGAGCAGTACTTC.

This chain joins TRBV11-2 and TRBJ2-1; D uncertain. The V gene lost 0 bases and the J gene lost 7 bases, with 4 bases spanning the gap. The CDR3 runs to 12 residues. The V gene's germline CDR1 is SGHAT and CDR2 FQNNGV. CDR3: CASSLEQNEQFF. The CDR3 bases are TGTGCCAGCAGCTTAGAACAGAATGAGCAGTTCTTC.

This clone was counted only a few times. The chain links TRBV5-1 to TRBJ2-1, with 8 bases that match TRBD2. CDR3 length equals 14 residues. Germline trimming cut 3 bases from V and 7 bases from J; bases unmatched to any gene: 6. The germline gives CDR1 SGHRS, CDR2 YFSETQ. CDR3 sequence: CASSWAGGRNEQFF. For the CDR3, the DNA is TGCGCCAGCAGCTGGGCGGGAGGTAGGAATGAGCAGTTCTTC.

The chain uses TRBV5-1 and TRBJ2-2, with 8 bases fitting TRBD1. The V segment lost 5 bases and the J segment 5 bases; nucleotides outside the gene matches: 11. The germline V gene encodes CDR1 SGHRS and CDR2 YFSETQ. CDR3 size: 16 residues. This CDR3 is CASRAGATGDTGELFF. CDR3 sequence (DNA): TGCGCCAGCAGAGCAGGGGCGACAGGGGATACCGGGGAGCTGTTTTTT.

The genes are TRBV28 and TRBJ2-2, with TRBD1 as a possible D gene (5 bases). Germline CDR1 reads MDHEN; CDR2 reads SYDVKM. The CDR3 spans 16 residues. V was clipped by 3 bases and J by 2 bases, with 13 bases between them. Here the CDR3 reads CASSFVQGGNTGELFF. CDR3 nucleotides: TGTGCCAGCAGTTTCGTCCAGGGTGGAAACACCGGGGAGCTGTTTTTT.

This clone was detected once. This chain joins TRBV7-9 and TRBJ1-1; 8 bases line up with TRBD1. Unmatched junction bases numbered 4, after V lost 8 bases and J lost 5 bases. Germline V gene data show CDR1 as SEHNR and CDR2 as FQNEAQ (reference sequence). This CDR3 spans 12 amino acids. The CDR3 DNA follows: TGTGCCAGCGACAGGGGAGGAACTGAAGCTTTCTTT. Residues: CASDRGGTEAFF.

The V and J genes are TRBV9 and TRBJ1-1; TRBD1 aligns across 8 bases. The germline gives CDR1 SGDLS, CDR2 YYNGEE. The junction had 12 bases not matched to a gene; V was cut back by 4 bases and J by 1 base. The CDR3 sequence is 17 residues long. The CDR3 spells CASSRQGAGWGNTEAFF. CDR3 in DNA: TGTGCCAGCAGCCGTCAGGGGGCAGGTTGGGGGAACACTGAAGCTTTCTTT.

This clone has just one count. The conserved phenylalanine or tryptophan normally closing the CDR3 is absent here, so this likely arose from a read error. Because the CDR3's place on the DNA is in doubt, the DNA is left out and the CDR3 is given as listed by TCRdb. The genes are TRBV5-1 and TRBJ2-7; the table assigns TRBD1, which was not confirmed against the DNA. Germline CDR1 is SGHRS and CDR2 is YFSETQ. The CDR3 length is 10 residues, termini included. CDR3: CASSLTTGSA.

This clone has only a few counts. The DNA for the CDR3 is TGTGCCAGCAGCCGGGACAGGGTAACATCCTACGAGCAGTACTTC. It encodes CASSRDRVTSYEQYF. The gene calls are TRBV5-4 and TRBJ2-7, with TRBD1 matching 9 bases. Germline-derived CDR1 and CDR2 are SGHNT and YYREEE (reference sequence). Trimming removed 4 bases from V and 1 base from J; junction bases left unmatched: 6. There are 15 residues in the CDR3.

The chain uses TRBV6-1 and TRBJ1-5, with TRBD1 matching over 8 bases. Germline lookup yields CDR1 MNHNS and CDR2 SASEGT. V shed 2 bases, J shed 7 bases, and the junction held 7 bases outside the gene matches. This CDR3 is 15 amino acids long. The CDR3 loop reads CASSELTGGIQPQHF. The CDR3 nucleotides read TGTGCCAGCAGTGAACTTACAGGGGGTATACAGCCCCAGCATTTT.

The chain combines TRBV19 with TRBJ2-2; D call uncertain. The CDR3 is 14 amino acids. CDR1 and CDR2 from the germline V gene are LNHDA and SQIVND (reference sequence). Trimming took off 5 bases at V and 2 bases at J, with 9 bases between the two ends. CDR3 nucleotide sequence: TGTGCCAGTAGTGTTCCGGTAAACACCGGGGAGCTGTTTTTT. It encodes CASSVPVNTGELFF.

V usage is TRBV7-6 and J usage is TRBJ2-6; D might be TRBD1 (5 bases). V was clipped by 5 bases and J by 1 base, with 15 bases between them. The CDR3 extends over 17 amino acids. Germline CDR1 SGHVS, CDR2 FNYEAQ. The CDR3 loop reads CASSPLRQGSGANVLTF. In nucleotides, the CDR3 is TGTGCCAGCAGCCCGTTACGTCAGGGATCTGGGGCCAACGTCCTGACTTTC.

The CDR3 region has the DNA TGTGCCATCAGGAGGCAGGGGGTACGGGACACTGAAGCTTTCTTT. Residues: CAIRRQGVRDTEAFF. The chain links TRBV10-3 to TRBJ1-1; the match to TRBD1 covers 7 bases. There are 15 residues in the CDR3. Losses at the gene ends were 6 bases for V and 3 bases for J; bases not matched to a gene: 10. Germline lookup yields CDR1 ENHRY and CDR2 SYGVKD.

This chain uses TRBV5-8 with TRBJ2-5; D is ambiguous. Trimming took 5 bases from V and 9 from J, leaving 14 bases between them. CDR1 is SGHTS, CDR2 YDEGEE, per germline. The CDR3 sequence is 12 residues long. CDR3 amino acids: CASSHRLAAQYF. DNA for the CDR3: TGTGCCAGCAGTCATCGGCTGGCGGCCCAGTACTTC.

J is TRBJ1-6 and V is TRBV5-1; 7 bases are a match to TRBD1. Germline assignment: CDR1 SGHRS and CDR2 YFSETQ. The CDR3 is 15 residues long. Germline trimming cut 0 bases from V and 8 bases from J; bases unmatched to any gene: 5. The CDR3 DNA reads as TGCGCCAGCAGCTTGGATTGGCAGGGGGATTCACCCCTCCACTTT. Amino acid sequence: CASSLDWQGDSPLHF.

This chain connects TRBV6-1 to TRBJ2-3; tentative D call: TRBD1 (6 bases). The V gene lost 3 bases and the J gene lost 4 bases, with 14 bases spanning the gap. Germline V CDR1 and CDR2: MNHNS, SASEGT. This CDR3 has 15 residues. The CDR3 spells CASSERDKSADTQYF. The CDR3 DNA reads as TGTGCCAGCAGTGAGAGGGACAAGTCAGCAGATACGCAGTATTTT.

As to this clone: Other nucleotide sequences in the sample specify the same CDR3. The rearrangement links TRBV7-3 to TRBJ1-6; tentative D call: TRBD1 (5 bases). The CDR3 sequence is 15 residues long. Trimming cost V 2 bases and J 6 bases, with 11 bases left between them. Germline assignment: CDR1 SGHTA and CDR2 FQGTGA. CDR3 protein: CASSLLGGGNSPLHF. CDR3 nucleotide sequence: TGTGCCAGCAGCTTACTGGGGGGGGGTAATTCACCCCTCCACTTT.

The chain joins TRBV28 to TRBJ1-2; D is ambiguous. Germline V gene lookup returns CDR1 MDHEN and CDR2 SYDVKM. The CDR3 sequence is 15 residues long. V dropped 1 base and J dropped 4 bases, with 13 bases sitting between them. The CDR3 spells CASSLSSRIRYGYTF. In DNA, the CDR3 is TGTGCCAGCAGTTTATCCTCCAGGATTCGCTATGGCTACACCTTC.

The chain recombines TRBV5-1 with TRBJ2-3; 12 bases map to TRBD2. The CDR3 totals 16 residues. Germline V CDR1 and CDR2: SGHRS, YFSETQ. V was pared by 4 bases and J by 1 base, with 4 bases of the junction left unmatched. In nucleotides, the CDR3 is TGCGCCAGCAGCGACCGGACTAGCGGGGGCACAGATACGCAGTATTTT. It encodes CASSDRTSGGTDTQYF.

V gene TRBV5-1 combines with J gene TRBJ2-1; 13 bases map to TRBD2. Germline CDR1 reads SGHRS; CDR2 reads YFSETQ. With V trimmed by 2 bases and J by 8 bases, 4 bases remained unmatched. This CDR3 region has 15 residues. CDR3 nucleotide sequence: TGCGCCAGCAGCTTTGGACTAGCGGGAGCCCATGAGCAGTTCTTC. As protein: CASSFGLAGAHEQFF.

The gene calls are TRBV18 and TRBJ1-1, with 7 bases that match TRBD1. V dropped 4 bases and J dropped 2; count of bases not matched to a gene: 16. This CDR3 is 18 amino acids long. The V gene's germline CDR1 is KGHSH and CDR2 LQKENI. CDR3: CASSRTSPGDSINTEAFF. In DNA, the CDR3 is TGTGCCAGCTCACGAACTTCCCCGGGGGACAGTATTAACACTGAAGCTTTCTTT.

V usage is TRBV19 and J usage is TRBJ1-1; no clear D. Germline lookup yields CDR1 LNHDA and CDR2 SQIVND (reference sequence). V shed 6 bases and J shed 1 base, with 12 bases lying between them. The CDR3 runs to 14 residues. CDR3 DNA sequence: TGTGCCAGTAGGAGCATAGCCAAGAACACTGAAGCTTTCTTT. Translating gives CASRSIAKNTEAFF.

V gene TRBV9 combines with J gene TRBJ2-3, with D hard to call. V gave up 3 bases and J gave up 6 bases, with 11 bases separating them. The CDR3 consists of 13 residues. Germline CDR1 is SGDLS and CDR2 is YYNGEE. Here the CDR3 DNA reads TGTGCCAGCAGCGAGACTCCCGCGGATACGCAGTATTTT. It specifies CASSETPADTQYF.

The rearrangement links TRBV19 to TRBJ2-5; D call uncertain. The CDR3 spans 17 residues. Germline loops: CDR1 LNHDA, CDR2 SQIVND (reference sequence). Trimming stripped 2 bases from V and 1 base from J, with 17 bases between. The CDR3 here is CASSIPGSAMSQETQYF. As DNA, the CDR3 is TGTGCCAGTAGTATACCGGGTTCGGCGATGAGCCAAGAGACCCAGTACTTC.

V is TRBV24-1 and J is TRBJ2-3; 16 nucleotides agree with TRBD2. CDR1 KGHDR and CDR2 SFDVKD come from the germline V gene. This CDR3 region has 19 residues. V lost 3 bases to trimming and J lost 0 bases; unmatched junction nucleotides: 5. As DNA, the CDR3 is TGTGCCACCAGTGATCGGGGACTAGCGGGGGGGCGCAGCACAGATACGCAGTATTTT. Translating it yields CATSDRGLAGGRSTDTQYF.

The chain links TRBV5-1 to TRBJ1-6; TRBD1 might be the D (6 bases). This CDR3 spans 15 amino acids. With 2 bases removed from V and 7 bases from J, the gap between germline ends came to 13 bases. CDR1 and CDR2 (germline): SGHRS, YFSETQ. CDR3 protein: CASSFMGAGNSPLHF. CDR3 nucleotide sequence: TGCGCCAGCAGCTTCATGGGGGCAGGGAATTCACCCCTCCACTTT.

V and J are TRBV3-1 (or the pseudogene TRBV3-2) and TRBJ2-5; TRBD2 aligns across 7 bases. Germline V gene lookup returns CDR1 LGHDT and CDR2 YNNKEL (reference sequence). With 0 bases clipped from V and 5 bases from J, the junction kept 3 bases outside the gene matches. This CDR3 has 14 residues. The CDR3, as DNA: TGTGCCAGCAGCCAAGACGTCGGGAGGGAGACCCAGTACTTC. Translated, it gives CASSQDVGRETQYF.

The chain links TRBV6-5 to TRBJ2-1; possible D gene TRBD2, 5 bases. The ends were cut back, 6 bases at V and 8 bases at J, with 17 bases in the middle. The germline CDR1 and CDR2 sequences are MNHEY and SVGAGI. The CDR3 length is 14 residues. The CDR3 spells CASSLDGEWDEQFF. The CDR3 bases are TGTGCCAGCAGCCTGGATGGGGAGTGGGATGAGCAGTTCTTC.